This T cell receptor beta chain came from a study of CD8 T cells in Susac syndrome. The multiple sclerosis controls were treatment-naive patients affected by stable or active relapsing-remitting disease. Bulk CD8+ and CD4+ cells came from magnetic negative isolation; CD8+ TEMRA by FACS. The V gene lost 0 bases and the J gene lost 2 bases, with 5 bases spanning the gap. Germline V gene sequence: CDR1 SNHLY, CDR2 FYNNEI. The CDR3 is 14 amino acids. RNA, at about 0.5 to 1 ug, was reverse transcribed with random hexamers. TCR beta CDR3 was amplified by immunoSEQ multiplex PCR. This amplification extended across 54 Vbeta and 13 Jbeta segments. A single record per CDR3 protein comes from TCRdb applying MiXCR to the immunoSEQ multiplex PCR reads. The data show some 140,000 distinct CDR3 sequences, roughly 80% seen once.

What was sequenced was CD8+ T cells from PBMCs. The chain recombines TRBV2 with TRBJ2-1, with unresolved D. The receptor's source is a human donor with multiple sclerosis. The CDR3 DNA is TGTGCCAGCAGTGAAGCGGCGGCCTACAATGAGCAGTTCTTC. Protein sequence: CASSEAAAYNEQFF.